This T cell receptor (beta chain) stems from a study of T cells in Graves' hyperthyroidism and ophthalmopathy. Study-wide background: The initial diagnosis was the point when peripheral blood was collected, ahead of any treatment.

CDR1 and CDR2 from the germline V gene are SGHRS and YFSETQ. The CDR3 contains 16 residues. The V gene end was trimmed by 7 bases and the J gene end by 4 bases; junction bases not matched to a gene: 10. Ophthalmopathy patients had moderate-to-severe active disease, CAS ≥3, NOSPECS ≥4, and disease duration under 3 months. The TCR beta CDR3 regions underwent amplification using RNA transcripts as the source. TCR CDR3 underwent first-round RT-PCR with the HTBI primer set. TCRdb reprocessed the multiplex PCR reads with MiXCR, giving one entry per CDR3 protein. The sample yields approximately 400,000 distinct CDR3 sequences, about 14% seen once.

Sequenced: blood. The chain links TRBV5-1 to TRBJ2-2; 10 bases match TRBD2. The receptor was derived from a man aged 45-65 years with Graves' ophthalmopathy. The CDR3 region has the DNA TGCGCCAGCTCCCGGGGGGGACTAGCGAGCACCGGGGAGCTGTTTTTT. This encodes CASSRGGLASTGELFF.